These 19 T cell receptor beta chains came from one sample sequenced in a study of Tregs in tolerant kidney transplant recipients. The protocol was immunoSEQ multiplex PCR, while the TCRdb copy is restricted to in-frame clones and leaves out a portion. The table shows about 110,000 clones, with 85% to 90% occurring only once. This sample comprised CD4+ T cells from blood, obtained before the transplant. The receptor source for this set is a human donor who received a combined kidney and bone marrow transplant.

V and J are TRBV27 and TRBJ2-1, with 7 bases that match TRBD2. V dropped 3 bases and J dropped 8; count of bases not matched to a gene: 10. This CDR3 has 15 residues. Germline CDR1 reads MNHEY; CDR2 reads SMNVEV (reference sequence). The CDR3: CASSFGLAVGDEQFF. The CDR3 DNA follows: TGTGCCAGCAGTTTTGGTCTAGCGGTAGGTGATGAGCAGTTCTTC.

The rearrangement uses TRBV15 and TRBJ1-2, with TRBD1 matching over 9 bases. V trimming: 7 bases; J trimming: 7 bases; junction bases outside the gene matches: 10. The CDR3 is 14 residues long. Germline values: CDR1 LNHNV, CDR2 YYDKDF (reference sequence). CDR3 region: CATTPGTGRGGYTF. Written as DNA, the CDR3 is TGTGCCACCACCCCCGGGACAGGGCGTGGTGGCTACACCTTC.

V gene TRBV30 combines with J gene TRBJ1-1; 9 nucleotides agree with TRBD1. J was trimmed by 5 bases and V by 1 base; bases with no gene match: 2. This CDR3 contains 13 residues. Germline CDR1 is GTSNPN and CDR2 is SVGIG (reference sequence). Written as DNA, the CDR3 is TGTGCCTGGAGTGCGGACAGGGGAACTGAAGCTTTCTTT. Protein product: CAWSADRGTEAFF.

J is TRBJ1-1 and V is TRBV10-3, with D possibly matching TRBD1 (6 bases). CDR1 is ENHRY and CDR2 is SYGVKD in the germline V gene. The V end lost 11 bases, the J end lost 8 bases, and 21 bases lay between the germline ends. The CDR3 runs to 13 residues. Here the CDR3 reads CAASPGHPSEAFF. The CDR3 nucleotides read TGTGCCGCCTCTCCGGGACACCCCAGCGAAGCTTTCTTT.

This chain joins TRBV10-3 and TRBJ1-1; no reliable D call. Germline V CDR1 and CDR2: ENHRY, SYGVKD. V was trimmed by 0 bases and J by 7 bases, leaving 6 bases between them. The CDR3 length is 12 residues. CDR3 sequence reads: CAISESIVEAFF. The CDR3 nucleotides are TGTGCCATCAGTGAGTCGATAGTTGAAGCTTTCTTT.

This clone was recorded only once. The chain carries TRBV5-6 and TRBJ1-5; D is perhaps TRBD1 (6 bases). This CDR3 has 16 residues. V lost 5 bases and J 0 bases, leaving 15 bases between the germline ends. Germline assignment: CDR1 SGHDT and CDR2 YYEEEE. The CDR3 DNA is TGTGCCAGCAGTAAGACACAGGGTCATAGCAATCAGCCCCAGCATTTT. It specifies CASSKTQGHSNQPQHF.

CDR3 in amino acids: CAWSGRANTEAFF. CDR3 DNA: TGTGCCTGGAGCGGCAGGGCGAACACTGAAGCTTTCTTT. V is TRBV30 and J is TRBJ1-1; tentative D call: TRBD1 (5 bases). From germline, CDR1 is GTSNPN and CDR2 SVGIG (reference sequence). The CDR3 spans 13 residues. Deletions cut 3 bases from V and 1 base from J, with 9 bases between.

The chain is built from TRBV5-1 and TRBJ2-7; 7 bases are shared with TRBD1. V lost 4 bases, J lost 3 bases, and 4 bases stayed unmatched. The CDR3 loop spans 13 amino acids. CDR1 is SGHRS and CDR2 is YFSETQ in the germline V gene. CDR3 in DNA: TGCGCCAGCAGCAATGGACAGGTCTACGAGCAGTACTTC. Residues: CASSNGQVYEQYF.

This clone has just one count. The gene calls are TRBV9 and TRBJ2-1; 7 bases agree with TRBD1. This CDR3 contains 19 residues. The V and J ends lost 0 bases and 4 bases, in that order; junction bases with no gene match: 16. Germline lookup yields CDR1 SGDLS and CDR2 YYNGEE. CDR3 DNA: TGTGCCAGCAGCGTAGCTTCGGACAGGATCGTCCCCTCGTACAATGAGCAGTTCTTC. Translating gives CASSVASDRIVPSYNEQFF.

The genes are TRBV9 and TRBJ2-1; D uncertain. Looked up from germline, CDR1 is SGDLS and CDR2 is YYNGEE. The CDR3 consists of 14 residues. With 0 bases removed from V and 10 bases from J, the gap between germline ends came to 14 bases. CDR3 bases: TGTGCCAGCAGCGTAGAAACGGGTCTCGGGGAGCAGTTCTTC. Encoded protein: CASSVETGLGEQFF. Full variable domain (remainder filled in from reference TRBV9 and TRBJ2-1): DSGVTQTPKHLITATGQRVTLRCSPRSGDLSVYWYQQSLDQGLQFLIQYYNGEERAKGNILERFSAQQFPDLHSELNLSSLELGDSALYFCASSVETGLGEQFFGPGTRLTVL.

The chain links TRBV6-6 to TRBJ1-2; D gene unclear. The CDR3 covers 14 residues. The V gene's germline CDR1 is MNHNY and CDR2 SVGAGI (reference sequence). V gave up 2 bases and J gave up 3 bases, with 10 bases separating them. The CDR3 nucleotides are TGTGCCAGCAGTTACAGAGAGGACTACTATGGCTACACCTTC. Translation gives CASSYREDYYGYTF.

The table lists this clone with a few counts. The CDR3 sequence is CASSLSRDRGDGYTF. The CDR3 nucleotides read TGTGCCAGCAGTTTATCGAGGGACAGGGGAGATGGCTACACCTTC. The chain couples TRBV27 to TRBJ1-2; TRBD1 matches 10 bases. The ends lost 0 bases at V and 6 bases at J; junction bases unmatched: 4. The germline CDR1 and CDR2 sequences are MNHEY and SMNVEV (reference sequence). This CDR3 spans 15 amino acids.

The CDR3 region is CASSESQGRAFF. CDR3 nucleotides: TGTGCCAGCAGTGAGTCACAGGGTAGAGCTTTCTTT. The V gene is TRBV6-1, the J gene TRBJ1-1, with D possibly matching TRBD1 (6 bases). From germline, CDR1 is MNHNS and CDR2 SASEGT. With 3 bases removed from V and 10 bases from J, the gap between germline ends came to 12 bases. The CDR3 runs to 12 residues.

The V gene is TRBV13, the J gene TRBJ1-1, with D maybe TRBD1 (5 bases). Per the germline V gene, CDR1 is PRHDT and CDR2 is FYEKMQ (reference sequence). The V and J ends lost 1 base and 6 bases respectively, with 18 bases between them. The CDR3 has 16 amino acids. CDR3 coding DNA: TGTGCCAGCAGCTTAGTATTACGGCAGGGCAGGCCTGAAGCTTTCTTT. Encoded protein: CASSLVLRQGRPEAFF.

The chain employs TRBV30 and TRBJ1-1, with 9 bases lining up with TRBD1. There are 15 residues in the CDR3. CDR1 is GTSNPN, CDR2 SVGIG, per germline (reference sequence). The V segment lost 0 bases and the J segment 5 bases; nucleotides outside the gene matches: 7. CDR3 region: CAWSVVGTGRTEAFF. CDR3 nucleotide sequence: TGTGCCTGGAGTGTAGTCGGGACAGGGAGGACTGAAGCTTTCTTT.

This clone occurred once. This chain joins TRBV6-5 and TRBJ2-3, with a possible D match to TRBD1 (6 bases). This CDR3 region has 14 residues. From germline, CDR1 is MNHEY and CDR2 SVGAGI. V lost 5 bases and J lost 4, with 13 bases in between. This chain's CDR3 is CASSQGWGADTQYF. The CDR3 DNA follows: TGTGCCAGCAGTCAGGGGTGGGGAGCAGATACGCAGTATTTT.

The chain joins TRBV5-1 to TRBJ2-1; D perhaps matches TRBD1 (6 bases). Germline CDR1 and CDR2: SGHRS and YFSETQ. CDR3 length: 15 residues. Trimming left V 3 bases short and J 4 bases short, with 14 bases between. CDR3 in amino acids: CASSSNRVVYNEQFF. The CDR3 DNA is TGCGCCAGCAGCTCGAACAGGGTGGTTTACAATGAGCAGTTCTTC.

The chain links TRBV19 to TRBJ2-3, with 9 bases identical to TRBD2. V lost 1 base to trimming and J lost 1 base; unmatched junction nucleotides: 6. This CDR3 region has 17 residues. Germline CDR1 reads LNHDA; CDR2 reads SQIVND (reference sequence). The CDR3 protein is CASSIVAGGYGTDTQYF. CDR3 DNA: TGTGCCAGTAGTATAGTGGCGGGAGGGTATGGCACAGATACGCAGTATTTT.

This clone appeared a single time. This sequence joins TRBV18 and TRBJ1-1, with 9 nucleotides matching TRBD1. Germline CDR1 reads KGHSH; CDR2 reads LQKENI. V lost 3 bases, J lost 8 bases, and 7 bases stayed unmatched. This CDR3 comprises 14 residues. CDR3 sequence: CASSPFTGGAEAFF. Written as DNA, the CDR3 is TGTGCCAGCTCACCCTTTACAGGGGGCGCCGAAGCTTTCTTT.